This TCR beta chain was found in a study of T cell changes during pregnancy in multiple sclerosis. Assay: immunoSEQ multiplex PCR; the TCRdb copy retains only in-frame clones and omits some. The sample records tens of thousands of clones, nearly 95% being singletons. This clone was observed once. After removal of 2 bases from V and 3 bases from J, the junction contained 2 bases not matched to a gene. Germline assignment: CDR1 SGHTA and CDR2 FQGTGA. The CDR3 runs 15 residues. This TCR derives from a female donor with multiple sclerosis, enrolled in a pregnancy study. The gene calls are TRBV7-3 and TRBJ2-1; the match to TRBD2 covers 9 bases. This material consisted of peripheral blood, taken in the first trimester of pregnancy. For the CDR3, the DNA is TGTGCCAGCAGCTTAGGAGCGGGGGGCTACAATGAGCAGTTCTTC. Translation: CASSLGAGGYNEQFF.